This TCR beta chain originates from a study of T-cell reconstitution after alpha-beta-depleted transplantation in children. The authors prepared the TCRbeta library with unique molecular identifiers. TCRdb passed the PCR reads through MiXCR, listing each CDR3 protein once. The sample shows approximately 340,000 distinct CDR3 sequences, approximately 10% of them seen only once. The CDR3 consists of 17 residues. Trimming at V came to 7 bases and at J to 5 bases, leaving 13 bases not matched to a gene. CDR1 and CDR2 (germline): SGHTA, FQGNSA. Only a few counts were recorded for this clonotype. The TCR originated in a human donor who donated a stem cell graft to a child with acute lymphoblastic leukemia. The sequenced sample was PBMCs from the stem cell graft donor, obtained from the stem cell graft. The rearrangement uses TRBV7-2 and TRBJ2-3, with TRBD2 identical over 12 bases. The CDR3 loop is CASISASGRAFLDTQYF. For the CDR3, the DNA is TGTGCCAGCATTTCGGCTAGCGGGAGGGCCTTTTTAGATACGCAGTATTTT.